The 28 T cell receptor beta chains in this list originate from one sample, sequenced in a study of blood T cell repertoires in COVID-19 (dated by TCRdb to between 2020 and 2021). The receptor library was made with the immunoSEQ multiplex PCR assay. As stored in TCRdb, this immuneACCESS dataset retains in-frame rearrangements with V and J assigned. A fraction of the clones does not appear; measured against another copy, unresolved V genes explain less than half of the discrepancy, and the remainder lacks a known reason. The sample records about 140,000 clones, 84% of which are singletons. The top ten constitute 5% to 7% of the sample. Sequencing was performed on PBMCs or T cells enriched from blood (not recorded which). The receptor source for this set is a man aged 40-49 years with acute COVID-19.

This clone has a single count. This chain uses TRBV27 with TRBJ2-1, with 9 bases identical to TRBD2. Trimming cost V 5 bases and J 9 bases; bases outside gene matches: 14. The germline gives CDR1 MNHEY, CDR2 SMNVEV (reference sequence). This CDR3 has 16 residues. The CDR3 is CASSPVVAGAVSEQFF. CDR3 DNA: TGTGCCAGCAGTCCCGTGGTAGCGGGAGCTGTTAGTGAGCAGTTCTTC.

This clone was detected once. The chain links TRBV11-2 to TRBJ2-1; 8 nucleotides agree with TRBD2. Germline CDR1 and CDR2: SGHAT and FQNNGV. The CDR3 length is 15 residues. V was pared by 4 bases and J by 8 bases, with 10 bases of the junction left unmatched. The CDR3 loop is CASSYGRAALHEQFF. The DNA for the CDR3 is TGTGCCAGCAGCTACGGGAGGGCCGCATTACATGAGCAGTTCTTC.

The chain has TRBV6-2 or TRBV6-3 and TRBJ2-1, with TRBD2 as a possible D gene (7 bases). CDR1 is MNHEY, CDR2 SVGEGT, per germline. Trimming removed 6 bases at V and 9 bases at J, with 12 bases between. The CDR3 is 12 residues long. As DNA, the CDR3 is TGTGCCAGCAGCCTCGGGGGGCGTGAGCAGTTCTTC. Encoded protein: CASSLGGREQFF.

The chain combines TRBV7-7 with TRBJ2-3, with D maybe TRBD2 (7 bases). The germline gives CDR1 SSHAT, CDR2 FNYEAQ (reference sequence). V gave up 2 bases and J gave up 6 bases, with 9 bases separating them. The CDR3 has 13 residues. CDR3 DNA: TGTGCCAGCAGCTTAAGGGGGGGGGATACGCAGTATTTT. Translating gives CASSLRGGDTQYF.

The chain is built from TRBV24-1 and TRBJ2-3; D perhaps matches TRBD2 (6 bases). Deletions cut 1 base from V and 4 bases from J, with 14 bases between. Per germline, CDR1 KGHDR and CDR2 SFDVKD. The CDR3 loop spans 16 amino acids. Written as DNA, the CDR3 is TGTGCCACCAGTGATTTCACCCGCGGGGAGGCAGATACGCAGTATTTT. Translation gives CATSDFTRGEADTQYF.

CDR3 loop: CATSSVGQGLAVNTGELFF. The DNA for the CDR3 is TGTGCCACCAGCAGCGTCGGACAGGGTTTGGCGGTTAACACCGGGGAGCTGTTTTTT. The V and J genes are TRBV15 and TRBJ2-2; TRBD1 agrees at 8 bases. J lost 2 bases, V lost 3 bases, and 14 bases had no gene match. Germline CDR1 LNHNV, CDR2 YYDKDF (reference sequence). This CDR3 is 19 amino acids long.

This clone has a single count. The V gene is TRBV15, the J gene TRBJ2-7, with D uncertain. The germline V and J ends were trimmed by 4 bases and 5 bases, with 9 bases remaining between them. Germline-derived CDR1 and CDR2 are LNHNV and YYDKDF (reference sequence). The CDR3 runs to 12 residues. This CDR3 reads CATSKSRDEQYF. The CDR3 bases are TGTGCCACCAGCAAGTCGCGAGACGAGCAGTACTTC.

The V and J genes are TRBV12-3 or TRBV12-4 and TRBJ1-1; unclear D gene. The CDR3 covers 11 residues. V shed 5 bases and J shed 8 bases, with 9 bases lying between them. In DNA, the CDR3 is TGTGCCAGCAGTATAGGAACAGAAGCTTTCTTT. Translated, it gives CASSIGTEAFF.

CDR3 nucleotide sequence: TGTGCCAGCAGCCTGGGCTCTAATGAAAAACTGTTTTTT. It is translated as CASSLGSNEKLFF. The V and J genes are TRBV11-2 and TRBJ1-4; D unresolved. The V gene's germline CDR1 is SGHAT and CDR2 FQNNGV. CDR3 length: 13 amino acids. Trimming left V 5 bases short and J 3 bases short, with 7 bases between.

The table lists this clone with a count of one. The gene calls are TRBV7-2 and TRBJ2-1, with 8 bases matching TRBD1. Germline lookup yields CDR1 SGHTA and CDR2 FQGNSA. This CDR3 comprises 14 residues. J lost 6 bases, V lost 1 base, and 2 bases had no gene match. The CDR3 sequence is CASSLGGTGNEQFF. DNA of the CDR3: TGTGCCAGCAGCTTAGGCGGGACAGGCAATGAGCAGTTCTTC. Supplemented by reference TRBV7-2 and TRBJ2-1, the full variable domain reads GAGVSQSPSNKVTEKGKDVELRCDPISGHTALYWYRQSLGQGLEFLIYFQGNSAPDKSGLPSDRFSAERTGGSVSTLTIQRTQQEDSAVYLCASSLGGTGNEQFFGPGTRLTVL.

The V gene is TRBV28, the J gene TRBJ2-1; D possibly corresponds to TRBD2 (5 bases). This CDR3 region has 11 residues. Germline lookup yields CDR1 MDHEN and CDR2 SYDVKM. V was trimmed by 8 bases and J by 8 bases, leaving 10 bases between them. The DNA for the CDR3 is TGTGCCAGCGGAGGCCGGGATGAGCAGTTCTTC. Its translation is CASGGRDEQFF.

CDR3 in DNA: TGTGCCAGCAGTTACTCGACTAGAAAACGGGGTTACACCGGGGAGCTGTTTTTT. This gives the protein CASSYSTRKRGYTGELFF. The chain carries TRBV6-2 or TRBV6-3 and TRBJ2-2; perhaps TRBD2 as D (6 bases). The CDR3 length is 18 residues. Trimming took off 0 bases at V and 3 bases at J, with 17 bases between the two ends. Germline V gives CDR1 MNHEY, CDR2 SVGEGT.

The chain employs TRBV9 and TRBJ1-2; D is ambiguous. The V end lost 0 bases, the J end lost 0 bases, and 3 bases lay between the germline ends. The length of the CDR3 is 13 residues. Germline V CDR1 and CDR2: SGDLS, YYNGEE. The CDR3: CASSVASNYGYTF. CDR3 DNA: TGTGCCAGCAGCGTAGCCTCTAACTATGGCTACACCTTC.

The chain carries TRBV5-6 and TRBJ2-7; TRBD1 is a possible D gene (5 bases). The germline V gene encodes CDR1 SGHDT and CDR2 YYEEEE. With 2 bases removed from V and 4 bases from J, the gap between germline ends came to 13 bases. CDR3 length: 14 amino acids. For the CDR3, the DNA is TGTGCCAGCAGCTTTGGGCAGGGTTTGTACGAGCAGTACTTC. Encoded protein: CASSFGQGLYEQYF.

The CDR3 protein is CASSQGSPSPLHF. The DNA for the CDR3 is TGTGCCAGCAGCCAGGGGAGCCCTTCACCCCTCCACTTT. This chain uses TRBV12-3 or TRBV12-4 with TRBJ1-6, with a weak D call TRBD1 (6 bases). Trimming took 6 bases from V and 9 from J, leaving 12 bases between them. This CDR3 spans 13 amino acids.

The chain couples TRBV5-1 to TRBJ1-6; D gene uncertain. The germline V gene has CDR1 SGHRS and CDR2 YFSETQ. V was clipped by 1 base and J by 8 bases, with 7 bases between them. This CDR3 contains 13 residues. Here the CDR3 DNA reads TGCGCCAGCAGCTTGTACCAGGATTCACCCCTCCACTTT. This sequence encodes CASSLYQDSPLHF.

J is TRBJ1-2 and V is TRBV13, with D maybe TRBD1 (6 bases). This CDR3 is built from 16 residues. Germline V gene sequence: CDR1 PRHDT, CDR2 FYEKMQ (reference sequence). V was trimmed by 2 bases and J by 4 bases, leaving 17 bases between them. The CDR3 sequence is CASSLYRATATYGYTF. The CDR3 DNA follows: TGTGCCAGCAGCTTATACAGGGCGACTGCCACCTATGGCTACACCTTC.

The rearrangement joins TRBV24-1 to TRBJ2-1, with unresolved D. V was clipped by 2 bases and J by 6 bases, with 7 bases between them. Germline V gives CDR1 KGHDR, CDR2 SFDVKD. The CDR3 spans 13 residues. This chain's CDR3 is CATSDSWSNEQFF. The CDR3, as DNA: TGTGCCACCAGTGATTCATGGAGCAATGAGCAGTTCTTC.

CDR3: CASSTDRGGNEKLFF. In DNA, the CDR3 is TGTGCCAGCAGCACGGACAGGGGAGGTAATGAAAAACTGTTTTTT. This chain joins TRBV5-5 and TRBJ1-4; TRBD1 matches 9 bases. Germline CDR1 is SGHKS and CDR2 is YYEKEE (reference sequence). The CDR3 runs to 15 residues. The J segment lost 4 bases and the V segment lost 4 bases, leaving 5 bases of the junction unmatched. Complete variable domain (other parts from reference TRBV5-5 and TRBJ1-4): DAGVTQSPTHLIKTRGQQVTLRCSPISGHKSVSWYQQVLGQGPQFIFQYYEKEERGRGNFPDRFSARQFPNYSSELNVNALLLGDSALYLCASSTDRGGNEKLFFGSGTQLSVL.

The CDR3 reads CATSDGRGEKLFF. In DNA form, the CDR3 reads TGTGCCACCAGTGACGGCAGGGGTGAAAAACTGTTTTTT. This chain joins TRBV24-1 and TRBJ1-4; possibly TRBD1 for D (6 bases). In germline, CDR1 is KGHDR, CDR2 SFDVKD. This CDR3 contains 13 residues. Trimming took 4 bases from V and 7 from J, leaving 9 bases between them.

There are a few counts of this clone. DNA for the CDR3: TGCGCCAGCAGCTCCACAGGGGACGGCACAGATACGCAGTATTTT. This encodes CASSSTGDGTDTQYF. The rearrangement joins TRBV5-1 to TRBJ2-3; 7 nucleotides match TRBD1. V lost 3 bases to trimming and J lost 1 base; unmatched junction nucleotides: 5. The CDR3 is 15 residues long. CDR1 is SGHRS, CDR2 YFSETQ, per germline.

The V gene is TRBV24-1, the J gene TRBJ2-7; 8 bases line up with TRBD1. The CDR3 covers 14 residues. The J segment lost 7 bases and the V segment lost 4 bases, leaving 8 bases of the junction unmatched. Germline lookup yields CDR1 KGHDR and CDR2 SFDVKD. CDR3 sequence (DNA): TGTGCCACCAGTGACTCCGGACAGGGCGTAGAGCAGTACTTC. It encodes CATSDSGQGVEQYF.

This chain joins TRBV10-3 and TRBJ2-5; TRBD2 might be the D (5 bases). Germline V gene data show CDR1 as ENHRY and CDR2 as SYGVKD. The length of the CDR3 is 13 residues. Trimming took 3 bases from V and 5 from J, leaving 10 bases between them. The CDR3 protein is CAISESGKETQYF. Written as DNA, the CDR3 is TGTGCCATCAGTGAATCCGGGAAGGAGACCCAGTACTTC.

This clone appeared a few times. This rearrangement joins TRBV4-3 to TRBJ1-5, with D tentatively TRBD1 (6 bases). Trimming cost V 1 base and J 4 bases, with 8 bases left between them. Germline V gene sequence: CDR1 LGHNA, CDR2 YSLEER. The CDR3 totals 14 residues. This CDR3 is CASSQGQANQPQHF. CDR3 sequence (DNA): TGCGCCAGCAGCCAAGGACAGGCGAATCAGCCCCAGCATTTT.

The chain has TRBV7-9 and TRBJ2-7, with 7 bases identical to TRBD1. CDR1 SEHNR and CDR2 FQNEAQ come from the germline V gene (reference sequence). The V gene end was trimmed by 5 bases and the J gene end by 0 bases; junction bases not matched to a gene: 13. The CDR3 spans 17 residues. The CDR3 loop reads CASSPGTVGRFSYEQYF. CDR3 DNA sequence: TGTGCCAGCAGCCCAGGGACAGTGGGACGGTTCTCCTACGAGCAGTACTTC.

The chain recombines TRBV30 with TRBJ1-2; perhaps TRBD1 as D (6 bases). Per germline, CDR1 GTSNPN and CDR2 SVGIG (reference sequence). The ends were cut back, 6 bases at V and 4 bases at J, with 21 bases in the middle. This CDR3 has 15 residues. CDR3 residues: CACSTRGEGTYGYTF. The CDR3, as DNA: TGTGCCTGCAGCACAAGGGGGGAGGGAACCTATGGCTACACCTTC.

Here the CDR3 DNA reads TGCAGCGTTGAGACTACGCAGTTCTTC. Translation: CSVETTQFF. The V and J genes are TRBV29-1 and TRBJ2-1; possible D gene TRBD2, 5 bases. Germline V gene sequence: CDR1 SQVTM, CDR2 ANQGSEA. CDR3 length: 9 amino acids. V dropped 3 bases and J dropped 12 bases, with 6 bases sitting between them.

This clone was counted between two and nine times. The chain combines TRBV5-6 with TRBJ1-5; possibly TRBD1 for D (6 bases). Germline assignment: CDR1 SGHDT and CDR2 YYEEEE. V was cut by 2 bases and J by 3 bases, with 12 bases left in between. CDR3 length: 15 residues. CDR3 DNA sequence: TGTGCCAGCAGCTTTCAGGGGCACCTCAATCAGCCCCAGCATTTT. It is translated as CASSFQGHLNQPQHF.